What follows is one T cell receptor (beta chain) and its context. No antigen is known for it. Method: immunoSEQ multiplex PCR; TCRdb's copy keeps in-frame clones and lacks some. Among more than 25,000 clones, roughly two thirds were seen once, and the ten largest hold 25% to 30%. The sample is drawn from a study of vaccination effects on CD4 cells after COVID-19. Across the whole study: Participants each got two BNT162b2 or mRNA-1273 vaccine doses.

The ViraFEST assay expanded antigen-specific CD4+ T cells with viral peptide pools before sequencing. Following culture for approximately ten days, CD4+ T cells were isolated. Both day 3 and day 7 saw half the medium replaced with IL-2 medium. The trim removed 4 bases at V and 3 bases at J, leaving 7 bases unmatched. Germline V lookup: CDR1 SGHTA, CDR2 FQGNSA. The CDR3 consists of 15 residues. The genes are TRBV7-2 and TRBJ2-7, with 9 nucleotides matching TRBD2. The source material was CD4+ T cells from PBMCs cultured with HCoV-229E spike peptides, sampled before COVID-19 vaccination. The receptor was derived from a human donor who received a COVID-19 vaccine. This CDR3 reads CASSSLLAGSYEQYF. CDR3 in DNA: TGTGCCAGCAGCTCCCTCCTAGCGGGGAGCTACGAGCAGTACTTC.